These 2 T cell receptor beta chains were sequenced from one sample in a study of T cell responses to AZD1222 COVID-19 vaccine. Sequenced by immunoSEQ multiplex PCR; TCRdb stores in-frame clones only, minus some. The sample includes fewer than 120,000 clones, roughly nine tenths of them seen just once. Here the sequenced sample was peripheral blood, taken on day 0 of AZD1222 vaccination. The receptors stem from an adult in good health.

The chain joins TRBV28 to TRBJ1-1, with 8 bases aligning to TRBD1. The CDR3 has 12 residues. V shed 2 bases, J shed 12 bases, and the junction held 5 bases outside the gene matches. Germline CDR1 reads MDHEN; CDR2 reads SYDVKM. The CDR3 DNA reads as TGTGCCAGCAGTTTAGGGACAGGTTCAACTTTCTTT. It codes for CASSLGTGSTFF.

In its sample, this clone was seen once. J is TRBJ1-3 and V is TRBV6-5; D is undetermined. The V end was cut by 2 bases, the J end by 5 bases, with 1 base between. The CDR3 is 11 amino acids. The germline gives CDR1 MNHEY, CDR2 SVGAGI. Written as DNA, the CDR3 is TGTGCCAGCAGTTACCGAAACACCATATATTTT. This gives the protein CASSYRNTIYF.